This TCR beta chain was recorded in a study of blood T cell repertoires in COVID-19. Some clones are missing from TCRdb's copy, which holds only in-frame ones; the method was immunoSEQ multiplex PCR. Of tens of thousands of clones listed, roughly 80% are singletons. V lost 0 bases and J 5 bases, leaving 13 bases between the germline ends. Germline CDR1 reads KGHSH; CDR2 reads LQKENI. The CDR3 is made up of 15 amino acids. This sequence originates from a man aged 70 or older with acute or convalescent COVID-19. V and J are TRBV18 and TRBJ2-5, with D maybe TRBD2 (6 bases). Sequenced: peripheral blood. DNA of the CDR3: TGTGCCAGCTCACCACCGATAGCTCGGGAGGAGACCCAGTACTTC. Its translation is CASSPPIAREETQYF.